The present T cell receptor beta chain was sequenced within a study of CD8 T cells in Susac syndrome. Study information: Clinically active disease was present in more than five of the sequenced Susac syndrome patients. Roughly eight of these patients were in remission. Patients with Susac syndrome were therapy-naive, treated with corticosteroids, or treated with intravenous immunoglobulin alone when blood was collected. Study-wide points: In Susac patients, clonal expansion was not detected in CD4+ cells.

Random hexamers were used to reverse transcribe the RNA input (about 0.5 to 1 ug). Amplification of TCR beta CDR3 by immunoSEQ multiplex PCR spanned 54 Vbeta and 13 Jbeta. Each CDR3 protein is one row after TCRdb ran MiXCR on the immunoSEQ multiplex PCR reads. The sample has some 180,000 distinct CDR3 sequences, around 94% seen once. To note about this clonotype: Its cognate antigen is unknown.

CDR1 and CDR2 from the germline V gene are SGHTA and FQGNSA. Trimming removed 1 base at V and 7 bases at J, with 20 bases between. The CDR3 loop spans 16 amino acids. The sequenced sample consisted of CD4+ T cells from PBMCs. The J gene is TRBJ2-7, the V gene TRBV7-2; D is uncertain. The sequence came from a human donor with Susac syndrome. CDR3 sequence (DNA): TGTGCCAGCAGCTTAGTTCCCGACTTGGCTTTGGGGGAGCAGTACTTC. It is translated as CASSLVPDLALGEQYF.